This T cell receptor beta chain was captured by sequencing in a study of shared clonotypes between healthy human individuals. CD8 cells classed as naive were CD45RO-negative and positively selected for CCR7, excluding terminally differentiated effector memory CD45RA+ cells. This clone appeared a single time. The assay was immunoSEQ multiplex PCR, and TCRdb's table has in-frame clones only and misses some. The sample holds around 2,000,000 clones, roughly 95% seen once. The sequenced sample consisted of naive CD8+ T cells sorted from blood. This clonotype was obtained from a man aged 18 to 29 in good health.

The CDR3 sequence is CASNPGLNYEQYF. For the CDR3, the DNA is TGCGCCAGCAACCCCGGGTTAAACTACGAGCAGTACTTC. V gene TRBV10-2 combines with J gene TRBJ2-7; D not resolved. This CDR3 has 13 amino acids. Germline lookup yields CDR1 WSHSY and CDR2 SAAADI. The V end lost 7 bases, the J end lost 3 bases, and 13 bases lay between the germline ends.